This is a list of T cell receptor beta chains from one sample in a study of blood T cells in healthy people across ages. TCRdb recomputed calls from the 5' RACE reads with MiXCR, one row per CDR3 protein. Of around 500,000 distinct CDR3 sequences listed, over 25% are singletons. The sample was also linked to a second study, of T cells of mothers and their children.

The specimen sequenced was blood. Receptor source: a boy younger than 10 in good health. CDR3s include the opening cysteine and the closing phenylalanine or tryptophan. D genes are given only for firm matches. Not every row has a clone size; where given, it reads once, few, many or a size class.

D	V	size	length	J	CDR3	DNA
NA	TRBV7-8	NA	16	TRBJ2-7	CASSRAASLPADEQYF	TGTGCCAGCAGCCGGGCGGCCTCTCTTCCTGCGGACGAGCAGTACTTC
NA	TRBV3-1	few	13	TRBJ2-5	CASSQLDQETQYF	TGTGCCAGCAGCCAACTGGATCAAGAGACCCAGTACTTC
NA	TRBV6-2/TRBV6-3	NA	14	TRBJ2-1	CASSYPSSYNEQFF	TGTGCCAGCAGTTACCCCAGCTCCTACAATGAGCAGTTCTTC
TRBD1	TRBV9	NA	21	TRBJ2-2	CASSVPGGGQGAPANTGELFF	TGTGCCAGCAGCGTCCCCGGCGGGGGACAGGGGGCACCTGCGAACACCGGGGAGCTGTTTTTT
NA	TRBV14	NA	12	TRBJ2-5	CASSQDKTTQYF	TGTGCCAGCAGCCAAGATAAGACGACCCAGTACTTC
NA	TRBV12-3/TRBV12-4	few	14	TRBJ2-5	CASSTAGAGETQYF	TGTGCCAGCAGTACCGCGGGGGCGGGGGAGACCCAGTACTTC
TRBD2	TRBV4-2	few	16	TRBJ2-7	CASSQAGPAGGYEQYF	TGTGCCAGCAGCCAAGCTGGGCCAGCGGGGGGCTACGAGCAGTACTTC
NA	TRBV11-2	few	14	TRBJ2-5	CASSQGAVQETQYF	TGTGCCAGCAGCCAAGGGGCAGTACAAGAGACCCAGTACTTC
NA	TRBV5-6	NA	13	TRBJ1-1	CASSSTGITEAFF	TGTGCCAGCAGCTCGACAGGTATAACTGAAGCTTTCTTT
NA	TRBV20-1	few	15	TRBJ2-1	CSAAIAAQGNNEQFF	TGCAGTGCTGCTATAGCGGCACAGGGAAACAATGAGCAGTTCTTC
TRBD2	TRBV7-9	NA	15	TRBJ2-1	CASSDRGEENNEQFF	TGTGCCAGCAGCGACCGGGGGGAGGAGAACAATGAGCAGTTCTTC
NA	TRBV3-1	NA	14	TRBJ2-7	CASSPTRPTSEQYF	TGTGCCAGCAGCCCGACCCGACCAACTTCCGAGCAGTACTTC
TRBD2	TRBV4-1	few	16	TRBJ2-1	CASSPLVGLAANEQFF	TGCGCCAGCAGCCCCCTAGTCGGGCTAGCGGCCAATGAGCAGTTCTTC